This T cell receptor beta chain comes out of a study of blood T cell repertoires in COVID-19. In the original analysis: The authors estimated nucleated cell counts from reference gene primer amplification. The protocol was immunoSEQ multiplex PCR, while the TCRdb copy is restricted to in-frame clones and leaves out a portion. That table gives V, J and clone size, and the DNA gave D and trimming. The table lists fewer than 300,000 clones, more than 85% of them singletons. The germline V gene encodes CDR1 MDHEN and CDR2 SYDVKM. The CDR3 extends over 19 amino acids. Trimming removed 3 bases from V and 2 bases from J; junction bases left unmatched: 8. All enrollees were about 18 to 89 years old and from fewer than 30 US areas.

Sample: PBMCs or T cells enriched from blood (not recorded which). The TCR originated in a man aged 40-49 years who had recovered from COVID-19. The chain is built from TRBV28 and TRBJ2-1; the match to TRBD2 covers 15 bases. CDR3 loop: CASSFGTSGRQITYNEQFF. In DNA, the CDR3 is TGTGCCAGCAGTTTCGGGACTAGCGGGAGGCAAATTACCTACAATGAGCAGTTCTTC. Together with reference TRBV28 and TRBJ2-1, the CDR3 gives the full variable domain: DVKVTQSSRYLVKRTGEKVFLECVQDMDHENMFWYRQDPGLGLRLIYFSYDVKMKEKGDIPEGYSVSREKKERFSLILESASTNQTSMYLCASSFGTSGRQITYNEQFFGPGTRLTVL.